The 26 T cell receptor beta chains in this list originate from one sample, sequenced in a study of T cells in localized non-small cell lung cancer. Clones were sequenced by immunoSEQ multiplex PCR, and TCRdb holds only the in-frame ones, with some missing. The repertoire holds tens of thousands of clones, with 94% as singletons. Source: peripheral blood, taken before any cancer treatment. Receptor source: a woman aged 40-70 years with stage I lung adenocarcinoma.

The genes are TRBV18 and TRBJ2-7, with 8 bases that match TRBD1. The V segment lost 3 bases and the J segment 5 bases; nucleotides outside the gene matches: 0. The CDR3 sequence is 12 residues long. The germline V gene encodes CDR1 KGHSH and CDR2 LQKENI. CDR3 region: CASSPTGDEQYF. For the CDR3, the DNA is TGTGCCAGCTCACCGACAGGGGACGAGCAGTACTTC.

Only one count was recorded for this clone. The chain uses TRBV4-3 and TRBJ2-1; D is uncertain. The V end was cut by 5 bases, the J end by 3 bases, with 11 bases between. This CDR3 has 14 residues. CDR1 and CDR2 (germline): LGHNA, YSLEER. This CDR3 reads CASSSHTIYNEQFF. In nucleotides, the CDR3 is TGCGCCAGCAGCTCTCACACAATCTACAATGAGCAGTTCTTC.

CDR3 nucleotide sequence: TGCGCCAGCAGTGAGTCGGAGGGTTCTTCCTACAATGAGCAGTTCTTC. Translation: CASSESEGSSYNEQFF. The chain combines TRBV10-1 with TRBJ2-1; D may be TRBD2 (6 bases). The CDR3 loop spans 16 amino acids. Trimming took off 0 bases at V and 1 base at J, with 10 bases between the two ends. Germline-derived CDR1 and CDR2 are WNHNN and SYGVQD (reference sequence).

As concerns this clone: An end of the junction does not agree with germline; a read error may underlie this. V is TRBV7-2 and J is TRBJ2-7, with D tentatively TRBD2 (5 bases). CDR3 size: 15 residues. The germline CDR1 and CDR2 sequences are SGHTA and FQGNSA. CDR3 in amino acids: CASSRLSGISYGQYF. In nucleotides, the CDR3 is TGTGCCAGCAGCCGACTTTCGGGAATATCCTACGGGCAGTACTTC.

The chain has TRBV18 and TRBJ2-2, with D unresolved. The CDR3 has 13 residues. The germline V gene encodes CDR1 KGHSH and CDR2 LQKENI. V was clipped by 4 bases and J by 1 base, with 4 bases between them. The DNA for the CDR3 is TGTGCCAGCTCACGGGAGAACACCGGGGAGCTGTTTTTT. Translated: CASSRENTGELFF.

J is TRBJ1-1 and V is TRBV13; the D gene is possibly TRBD1 (6 bases). This CDR3 has 12 amino acids. V lost 4 bases to trimming and J lost 8 bases, with 11 bases between them. Germline V gene data show CDR1 as PRHDT and CDR2 as FYEKMQ (reference sequence). The CDR3 spells CASSSDRSEAFF. In DNA form, the CDR3 reads TGTGCCAGCAGCTCGGACAGATCGGAAGCTTTCTTT.

This chain joins TRBV7-9 and TRBJ2-1; 8 nucleotides align to TRBD1. J gave up 4 bases and V 5 bases, and 7 bases lay outside the gene matches. This CDR3 has 15 amino acids. Germline loops: CDR1 SEHNR, CDR2 FQNEAQ (reference sequence). The CDR3 nucleotides read TGTGCCAGCAGCCCCGGGACAGGCGCGTACAATGAGCAGTTCTTC. This sequence encodes CASSPGTGAYNEQFF.

This clone was counted between two and nine times. The V gene is TRBV2, the J gene TRBJ1-1; 8 bases line up with TRBD1. CDR1 SNHLY and CDR2 FYNNEI come from the germline V gene. CDR3 length: 15 residues. J lost 1 base, V lost 5 bases, and 6 bases had no gene match. CDR3 in amino acids: CASSWTGQGNTEAFF. Here the CDR3 DNA reads TGTGCCAGCAGTTGGACAGGACAGGGGAACACTGAAGCTTTCTTT.

The J gene is TRBJ1-4, the V gene TRBV6-6; D remains unclear. Germline V gives CDR1 MNHNY, CDR2 SVGAGI (reference sequence). The CDR3 runs to 14 residues. V was clipped by 2 bases and J by 7 bases, with 11 bases between them. The DNA of the CDR3 is TGTGCCAGCAGTTACGGGAGCGGGAGTGAAAAACTGTTTTTT. It translates to CASSYGSGSEKLFF.

This clone was seen once. The rearrangement uses TRBV10-3 and TRBJ2-7, with 10 bases aligning to TRBD1. The germline CDR1 and CDR2 sequences are ENHRY and SYGVKD. The CDR3 is 13 residues long. V shed 7 bases, J shed 5 bases, and the junction held 5 bases outside the gene matches. This chain's CDR3 is CAITDRGRDEQYF. The CDR3 DNA is TGTGCCATCACCGACAGGGGGCGCGACGAGCAGTACTTC.

The V call is TRBV7-8, the J call TRBJ1-1; D gene unclear. Germline-derived CDR1 and CDR2 are SGHVS and FQNEAQ. V was clipped by 4 bases and J by 10 bases, with 16 bases between them. This CDR3 is 13 amino acids long. The CDR3 reads CASSSNTGVRAFF. CDR3 coding DNA: TGTGCCAGCAGCTCGAATACCGGGGTTCGAGCTTTCTTT.

The chain carries TRBV5-6 and TRBJ2-7, with TRBD1 matching 7 bases. V shed 4 bases and J 2 bases; nucleotides not matched to a gene: 6. The CDR3 spans 14 residues. CDR1 is SGHDT, CDR2 YYEEEE, per germline. DNA for the CDR3: TGTGCCAGCAGCCAAACCGGGACAGCCTACGAGCAGTACTTC. This sequence encodes CASSQTGTAYEQYF.

The J gene is TRBJ1-1, the V gene TRBV28, with 8 bases identical to TRBD1. The CDR3 runs to 15 residues. Germline V gene sequence: CDR1 MDHEN, CDR2 SYDVKM. Trimming removed 3 bases from V and 8 bases from J; junction bases left unmatched: 11. For the CDR3, the DNA is TGTGCCAGCAGTTTGAGGACAGGGCGTGGTACGGAAGCTTTCTTT. It encodes CASSLRTGRGTEAFF.

The chain joins TRBV10-2 to TRBJ1-2, with D uncertain. With 5 bases removed from V and 4 bases from J, the gap between germline ends came to 17 bases. The CDR3 totals 15 residues. Germline V CDR1 and CDR2: WSHSY, SAAADI. In nucleotides, the CDR3 is TGCGCCAGCAGTTTGGTGCCCTCAGGCCTCTATGGCTACACCTTC. Residues: CASSLVPSGLYGYTF.

The V call is TRBV5-4, the J call TRBJ2-3; D gene ambiguous. The germline gives CDR1 SGHNT, CDR2 YYREEE (reference sequence). This CDR3 region has 14 residues. Between the trimmed V and J ends, which lost 3 bases and 0 bases, there was a span of 8 bases. In DNA form, the CDR3 reads TGTGCCAGCAGCTCATATCCTAGCACAGATACGCAGTATTTT. As protein: CASSSYPSTDTQYF.

This clone was counted only a few times. The chain recombines TRBV7-9 with TRBJ1-1, with D tentatively TRBD1 (5 bases). CDR3 size: 16 residues. V lost 1 base to trimming and J lost 3 bases, with 15 bases between them. Germline V gene sequence: CDR1 SEHNR, CDR2 FQNEAQ (reference sequence). CDR3 in amino acids: CASSLDGRVTDTEAFF. The CDR3 DNA follows: TGTGCCAGCAGCTTAGATGGCAGGGTGACCGACACTGAAGCTTTCTTT.

For this clone: Other DNA sequences of this sample code for an identical CDR3. The rearrangement uses TRBV4-3 and TRBJ2-4; unclear D gene. The CDR3 runs 14 residues. Germline V gene lookup returns CDR1 LGHNA and CDR2 YSLEER. The V end lost 0 bases, the J end lost 4 bases, and 7 bases lay between the germline ends. CDR3 in amino acids: CASSQDTAKNIQYF. The CDR3 DNA sequence: TGCGCCAGCAGCCAAGATACAGCAAAAAACATTCAGTACTTC.

The gene calls are TRBV18 and TRBJ2-5; either TRBD1 or TRBD2 may supply D (6 bases each). The CDR3 consists of 14 residues. V was clipped by 6 bases and J by 11 bases, with 22 bases between them. Germline values: CDR1 KGHSH, CDR2 LQKENI. This chain's CDR3 is CASSPTGALGEQYF. CDR3 sequence (DNA): TGTGCCAGCTCCCCCACGGGGGCCTTGGGGGAGCAGTACTTC.

The chain has TRBV5-6 and TRBJ1-2; D remains unclear. This CDR3 comprises 14 residues. CDR1 and CDR2 from the germline V gene are SGHDT and YYEEEE. The V and J ends lost 2 bases and 0 bases respectively, with 8 bases between them. The CDR3 loop is CASSLSVTNYGYTF. Written as DNA, the CDR3 is TGTGCCAGCAGCTTATCAGTAACTAACTATGGCTACACCTTC.

The V and J genes are TRBV29-1 and TRBJ1-3; TRBD1 aligns across 11 bases. With V trimmed by 6 bases and J by 8 bases, 6 bases remained unmatched. Germline CDR1 reads SQVTM; CDR2 reads ANQGSEA. The CDR3 covers 13 residues. The CDR3 nucleotides read TGCAGCGTGGGGGACAGGGGGTGGGACACCATATATTTT. It yields the protein CSVGDRGWDTIYF.

This chain links TRBV4-1 with TRBJ1-6; no reliable D call. The CDR3 contains 17 residues. Trimming left V 0 bases short and J 0 bases short, with 9 bases between. Germline CDR1 MGHRA, CDR2 YSYEKL. In DNA, the CDR3 is TGCGCCAGCAGCCAAGAGGGAGGGAACTCCTATAATTCACCCCTCCACTTT. It translates to CASSQEGGNSYNSPLHF.

The chain employs TRBV18 and TRBJ2-1; 8 bases map to TRBD1. There are 16 residues in the CDR3. Germline assignment: CDR1 KGHSH and CDR2 LQKENI. Unmatched junction bases numbered 14, after V lost 3 bases and J lost 10 bases. CDR3 loop: CASSPGTGATLEEQFF. The DNA for the CDR3 is TGTGCCAGCTCACCCGGGACAGGAGCAACCCTCGAGGAGCAGTTCTTC. Supplemented by reference TRBV18 and TRBJ2-1, the full variable domain reads NAGVMQNPRHLVRRRGQEARLRCSPMKGHSHVYWYRQLPEEGLKFMVYLQKENIIDESGMPKERFSAEFPKEGPSILRIQQVVRGDSAAYFCASSPGTGATLEEQFFGPGTRLTVL.

The chain recombines TRBV7-7 with TRBJ2-1, with no clear D. The CDR3 totals 15 residues. Germline CDR1 and CDR2: SSHAT and FNYEAQ (reference sequence). V was trimmed by 1 base and J by 7 bases, leaving 14 bases between them. CDR3 region: CASSLEVGSWNEQFF. The CDR3 region has the DNA TGTGCCAGCAGCTTAGAGGTCGGCAGTTGGAATGAGCAGTTCTTC.

This chain joins TRBV7-2 and TRBJ2-5; 10 positions agree with TRBD2. With V trimmed by 0 bases and J by 4 bases, 2 bases remained unmatched. The length of the CDR3 is 15 residues. Germline V gene lookup returns CDR1 SGHTA and CDR2 FQGNSA. CDR3 in amino acids: CASSLALAGTETQYF. The CDR3 DNA is TGTGCCAGCAGCTTAGCACTAGCGGGGACAGAGACCCAGTACTTC.

The chain employs TRBV9 and TRBJ2-3, with D uncertain. This CDR3 has 13 residues. V was trimmed by 0 bases and J by 6 bases, leaving 8 bases between them. Looked up from germline, CDR1 is SGDLS and CDR2 is YYNGEE. The CDR3 coding sequence is TGTGCCAGCAGCGTAGCCCCGGCGGATACGCAGTATTTT. Amino acid sequence: CASSVAPADTQYF. Full variable domain (rest looked up from reference TRBV9 and TRBJ2-3): DSGVTQTPKHLITATGQRVTLRCSPRSGDLSVYWYQQSLDQGLQFLIQYYNGEERAKGNILERFSAQQFPDLHSELNLSSLELGDSALYFCASSVAPADTQYFGPGTRLTVL.

The J gene is TRBJ2-7, the V gene TRBV6-5; 10 bases are shared with TRBD2. CDR3 length: 16 amino acids. The ends lost 2 bases at V and 5 bases at J; junction bases unmatched: 9. The germline CDR1 and CDR2 sequences are MNHEY and SVGAGI. The CDR3 sequence: CASSYGPSGRVNEQYF. CDR3 coding DNA: TGTGCCAGCAGTTACGGCCCTAGCGGGAGAGTCAACGAGCAGTACTTC.